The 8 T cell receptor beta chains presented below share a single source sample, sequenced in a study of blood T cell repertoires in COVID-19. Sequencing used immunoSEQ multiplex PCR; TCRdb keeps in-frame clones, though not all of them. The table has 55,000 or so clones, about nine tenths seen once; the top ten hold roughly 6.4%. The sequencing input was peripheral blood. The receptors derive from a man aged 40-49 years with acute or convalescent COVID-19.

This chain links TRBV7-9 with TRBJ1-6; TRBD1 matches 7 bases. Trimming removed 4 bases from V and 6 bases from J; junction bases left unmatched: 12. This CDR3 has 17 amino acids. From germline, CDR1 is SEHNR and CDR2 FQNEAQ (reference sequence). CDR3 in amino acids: CASSSRTGAGSNSPLHF. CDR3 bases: TGTGCCAGCAGCTCACGGACAGGCGCGGGGTCTAATTCACCCCTCCACTTT.

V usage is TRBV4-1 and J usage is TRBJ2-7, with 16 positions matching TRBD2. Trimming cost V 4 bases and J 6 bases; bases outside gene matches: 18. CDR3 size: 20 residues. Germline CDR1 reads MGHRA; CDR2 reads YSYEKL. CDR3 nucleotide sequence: TGCGCCAGCAGCCTCATCTCGGGAGGGGGGACTAGCGGGAGGGTAGGCGAGCAGTACTTC. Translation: CASSLISGGGTSGRVGEQYF.

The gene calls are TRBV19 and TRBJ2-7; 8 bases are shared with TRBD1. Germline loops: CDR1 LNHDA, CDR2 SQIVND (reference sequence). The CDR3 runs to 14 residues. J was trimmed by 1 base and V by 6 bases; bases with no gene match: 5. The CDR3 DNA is TGTGCCAGTAGGAGCGGACAGGGATCCTACGAGCAGTACTTC. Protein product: CASRSGQGSYEQYF.

CDR3 in amino acids: CAWTSRGQPQHF. In DNA form, the CDR3 reads TGTGCCTGGACTTCCCGCGGTCAGCCCCAGCATTTT. The gene calls are TRBV30 and TRBJ1-5, with D unresolved. CDR3 length: 12 residues. CDR1 is GTSNPN and CDR2 is SVGIG in the germline V gene (reference sequence). With 4 bases removed from V and 6 bases from J, the gap between germline ends came to 10 bases.

The CDR3, as DNA: TGTGCCGGCAAGGGACAGACTGAGTCACCCCTCCACTTT. Its translation is CAGKGQTESPLHF. The chain couples TRBV30 to TRBJ1-6; TRBD1 matches at 7 bases. CDR1 and CDR2 from the germline V gene are GTSNPN and SVGIG (reference sequence). CDR3 size: 13 residues. V shed 8 bases, J shed 10 bases, and the junction held 11 bases outside the gene matches.

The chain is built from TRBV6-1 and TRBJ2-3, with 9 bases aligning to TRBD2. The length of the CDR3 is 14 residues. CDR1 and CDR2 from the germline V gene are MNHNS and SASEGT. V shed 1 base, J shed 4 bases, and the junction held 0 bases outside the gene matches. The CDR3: CASSEGTSADTQYF. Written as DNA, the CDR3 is TGTGCCAGCAGTGAAGGGACTAGCGCAGATACGCAGTATTTT.

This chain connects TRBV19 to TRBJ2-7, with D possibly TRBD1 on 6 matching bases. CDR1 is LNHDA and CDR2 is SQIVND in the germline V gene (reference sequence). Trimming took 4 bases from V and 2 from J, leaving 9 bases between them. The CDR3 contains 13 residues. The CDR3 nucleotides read TGTGCCAGTAGTAGGGACATAACCTACGAGCAGTACTTC. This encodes CASSRDITYEQYF.

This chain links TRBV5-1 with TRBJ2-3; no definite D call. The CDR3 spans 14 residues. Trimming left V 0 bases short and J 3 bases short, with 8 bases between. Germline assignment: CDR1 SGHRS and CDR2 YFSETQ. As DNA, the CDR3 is TGCGCCAGCAGCTTGGAGCTCGGGACAGATACGCAGTATTTT. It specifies CASSLELGTDTQYF.